A single T cell receptor (beta chain) is shown here with its context. Its antigen specificity is not known. Per-nucleotide qualities are absent, and no much larger clonotype sits a single base away. Reading the germline V gene (reference sequence) gives CDR1 SEHNR and CDR2 FQNEAQ. V is clipped by 1 base and J by 5 bases, and the sequence between their germline boundaries is 5 bases long. The CDR3 has 12 amino acids, counting the end cysteine and phenylalanine. Kept here is only the CDR3 DNA, which spans 36 bases and is read in frame from base 1. This sample is part of a study of blood T cell repertoires in COVID-19 (dated by TCRdb to the early 2020s). Study-level background: Samples covering the acute and convalescent phases of COVID-19 were provided by collaborators in the United States, Italy and Spain. Nearly every sample came with metadata listing a de-identified subject ID, COVID-19 status, age in years and sex. The prospective study material was composed of cDNA or gDNA derived from T cells, B-cell-depleted T cells, or PBMCs. HLA class I and class II types, where available, came from metadata supplied by the sample provider rather than from assay-based typing. The repertoires were released in a freely available public database meant as a resource for research on the immune response to SARS-CoV-2. The samples were drawn from the first 160 participants of the ongoing ImmuneRACE study and from 1,200 or so subjects provided by 6 global collaborators. Subjects who had been exposed to COVID-19, were actively infected with it, or had recovered from it provided the deeply sampled blood TCRbeta repertoires that made up the dataset.

Whole blood was collected in K2EDTA tubes by collaborating institutions according to the institutions' own protocols. Collaborator samples were shipped for TCRbeta analysis as frozen whole blood, isolated PBMCs, or DNA extracted from either sample type. TCRbeta CDR3 regions were amplified from genomic DNA by means of the immunoSEQ Assay, a bias-controlled multiplex PCR. As for the authors' bioinformatics: Nucleated cell counts per sample were estimated from amplification of reference gene primers within the assay. To quantify the absolute abundance of each unique TCRbeta CDR3 rearrangement, sequence reads were collapsed and filtered. For each sample, productive Simpson clonality was calculated by taking the square root of Simpson's diversity index across productive rearrangements. In TCRdb, the immuneACCESS table is reduced to in-frame sequences with V and J assigned. These tables do not hold every clone; where another copy was compared, an unresolved V gene accounts for under half, and the others remain unexplained. The D gene and trimming were derived from the DNA, and the V and J assignments and clone size from that table. The sample table holds about 140,000 clones, of which 75% to 90% were seen once. The ten largest account for 4% of the sample.

Overall results and qualifications from the work: How much clinical and demographic metadata was included differed by source and by participant, and the metadata was provided uncurated.

This clonotype was obtained from an elderly woman with acute or convalescent COVID-19. The source material was peripheral blood. The chain was built from TRBV7-9 and TRBJ2-5; no D gene call is confident. Read as DNA, the sequence is TGTGCCAGCAGCTTAGTCGGGGAGACCCAGTACTTC. It translates as CASSLVGETQYF.